This is a list of T cell receptor beta chains from one sample in a study of human T cells and chemical hapten exposure. TCRdb reanalysed the RACE reads using MiXCR and keeps one entry per CDR3 protein. The sample has over 50,000 distinct CDR3 sequences; roughly 10% are singletons. The sequencing used whole blood, collected in connection with sensitization to the hapten diphenylcyclopropenone (DPC). The receptors derive from a woman between 25 and 40 years old with alopecia areata. Some clones in this sample may be carry-over from other donors' samples. CDR3s include the opening cysteine and the closing phenylalanine or tryptophan. A D gene is named only where the DNA matches it firmly. Rows give clone size only sometimes, using once, few, many, or a class for an expanded clone.

j_call d_call clone_size v_call cdr3_nt cdr3_aa
TRBJ2-7 - many TRBV5-1 TGCGCCAGCAGCTTCGAGCAGGGGGGAATTGACGAGCAGTACTTC CASSFEQGGIDEQYF
TRBJ2-3 TRBD2 few TRBV3-1 TGTGCCAGCAGCCAAGATCTACTAGCGGGGGGCGGAGATACGCAGTATTTT CASSQDLLAGGGDTQYF
TRBJ1-1 - - TRBV29-1 TGCAGCGCGGCGGACACTGAAGCTTTCTTT CSAADTEAFF
TRBJ2-1 TRBD1 few TRBV6-2/TRBV6-3 TGTGCCAGCAGTTACTGGGACAGGGGTGAGCAGTTCTTC CASSYWDRGEQFF
TRBJ1-1 - - TRBV11-2 TGTGCCAGCAGCCACTTCGGCCGGGACACTGAAGCTTTCTTT CASSHFGRDTEAFF
TRBJ1-1 - many TRBV14 TGTGCCAGCAGCAGTAACCTACAGGGCAACACTGAAGCTTTCTTT CASSSNLQGNTEAFF
TRBJ2-7 - few TRBV6-2/TRBV6-3 TGTGCCAGCAGTTACTCTCAGGGGGGGGCCTACGAGCAGTACTTC CASSYSQGGAYEQYF
TRBJ1-2 - - TRBV19 TGTGCCAGTAGTATAGACCACCGCTATGGCGACAACTTC CASSIDHRYGDNF
TRBJ2-2 - - TRBV18 TGTGCCAGCTCGCCAATAGGCACCGCGAACACCGGGGAGCTGTTTTTT CASSPIGTANTGELFF
TRBJ1-5 - - TRBV6-2/TRBV6-3 TGTGCCAGCAGTTATCGCAGGGGAGGCGGTAGCAATCAGCCCCAGCATTTT CASSYRRGGGSNQPQHF
TRBJ1-6 - - TRBV7-2 TGTGCCAGCAGTCGGGACGTCTCACATAATTCACCCCTCCACTTT CASSRDVSHNSPLHF
TRBJ1-3 - many TRBV20-1 TGCAGTGCTAGAGAGTCTGGAAACACCATATATTTT CSARESGNTIYF
TRBJ1-3 - - TRBV20-1 TGCAGTGCTTTCCCGGGGGCCACTGGAAACACCATATATTTT CSAFPGATGNTIYF
TRBJ2-4 - many TRBV4-2 TGTGCCAGCAGCCAAGCCCCCAGTGAAAACATTCAGTACTTC CASSQAPSENIQYF
TRBJ2-3 - many TRBV6-6 TGTGCCAGCAGGGGTTGGAGTCTGCGGGGTTCGTATACGCAGTATTTT CASRGWSLRGSYTQYF
TRBJ2-7 TRBD2 many TRBV12-3/TRBV12-4 TGTGCCAGCAGTTTAGGAGCGGGGGCTTCCTACGAGCAGTACTTC CASSLGAGASYEQYF
TRBJ2-7 TRBD1 - TRBV10-3 TGTGCCATCAGTCCCCGAGCCGGGACAGAACGTCACGAGCAGTACTTC CAISPRAGTERHEQYF
TRBJ2-5 - few TRBV12-3/TRBV12-4 TGTGCCAGCAGTTCGGGTAGAATAAAACAAGAGACCCAGTACTTC CASSSGRIKQETQYF
TRBJ2-7 TRBD1 many TRBV27 TGTGCCAGCAGTTTAGGGGACAGGGGCTACGAGCAGTACTTC CASSLGDRGYEQYF
TRBJ2-7 - many TRBV12-3/TRBV12-4 TGTGCCAGCAGGCGGACTAAGAACAGGGGCGGCGGCTCCTACGAGCAGTACTTC CASRRTKNRGGGSYEQYF